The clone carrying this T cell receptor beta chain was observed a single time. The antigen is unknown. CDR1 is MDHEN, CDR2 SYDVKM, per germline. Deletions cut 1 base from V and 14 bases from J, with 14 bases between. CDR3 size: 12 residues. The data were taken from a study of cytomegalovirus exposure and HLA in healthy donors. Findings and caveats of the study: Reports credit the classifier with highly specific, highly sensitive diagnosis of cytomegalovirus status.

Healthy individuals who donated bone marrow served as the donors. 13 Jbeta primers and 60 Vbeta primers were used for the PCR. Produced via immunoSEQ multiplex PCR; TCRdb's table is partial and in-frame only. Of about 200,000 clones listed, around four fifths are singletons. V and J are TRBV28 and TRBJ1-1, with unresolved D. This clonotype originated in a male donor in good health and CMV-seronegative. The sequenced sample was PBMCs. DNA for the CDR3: TGTGCCAGCAGTTTATTTCTCAGTGGCGGGTTCTTT. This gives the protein CASSLFLSGGFF.